This T cell receptor beta chain was identified during a study of cytomegalovirus exposure and HLA in healthy donors. Study-level points and caveats: According to a subsequent analysis, TCR clusters from the first cohort were inclined to appear together in the roughly 110 validation repertoires. The study listed 164 cytomegalovirus-associated TCR beta chains. Published work reported that the classifier diagnosed cytomegalovirus status with high specificity and sensitivity.

Libraries were prepared by immunoSEQ multiplex PCR; TCRdb keeps only in-frame clonotypes and omits some of them. The profile shows 100,000 to 150,000 clones, under 90% of them singletons. CDR1 is SGHVS and CDR2 is FQNEAQ in the germline V gene. Trimming shortened V by 1 base and J by 0 bases, and 19 bases separated the two germline ends. The CDR3 has 20 amino acids. Comment on this clone: Its antigen is undetermined.

The receptor comes from a woman aged 18 to 35 in good health and CMV-seronegative. The specimen was PBMCs. The chain recombines TRBV7-8 with TRBJ2-6; possible D gene TRBD1, 6 bases. CDR3 residues: CASSLGYVGRDNSGANVLTF. The CDR3 region has the DNA TGTGCCAGCAGCTTAGGGTACGTTGGCAGGGACAACTCTGGGGCCAACGTCCTGACTTTC.